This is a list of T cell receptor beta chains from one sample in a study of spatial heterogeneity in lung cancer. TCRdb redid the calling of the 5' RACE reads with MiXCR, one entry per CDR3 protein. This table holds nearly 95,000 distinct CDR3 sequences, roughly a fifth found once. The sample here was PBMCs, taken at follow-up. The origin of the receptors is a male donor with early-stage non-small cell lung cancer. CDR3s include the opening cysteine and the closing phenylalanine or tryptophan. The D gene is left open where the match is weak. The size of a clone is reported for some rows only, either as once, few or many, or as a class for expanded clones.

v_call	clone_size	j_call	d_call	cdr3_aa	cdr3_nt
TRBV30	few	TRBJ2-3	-	CATRSGSDTQYF	TGTGCCACTAGAAGCGGGTCGGATACGCAGTATTTT
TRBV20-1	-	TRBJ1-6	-	CSATPGGLNSPLHF	TGCAGTGCTACCCCTGGGGGTTTGAATTCACCCCTCCACTTT
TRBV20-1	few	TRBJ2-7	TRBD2	CSASPSRRESYEQYF	TGCAGTGCCAGTCCCTCGAGGCGGGAGAGTTACGAGCAGTACTTC
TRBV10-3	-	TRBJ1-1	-	CAIRGAGLAFF	TGTGCCATCAGGGGGGCAGGGTTGGCTTTCTTT
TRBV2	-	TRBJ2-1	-	CASRDRKSRDEQFF	TGTGCCAGCAGGGATCGCAAATCAAGGGATGAGCAGTTCTTC
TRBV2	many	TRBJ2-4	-	CASSERVAKNIQYF	TGTGCCAGCAGTGAGAGAGTAGCCAAAAACATTCAGTACTTC
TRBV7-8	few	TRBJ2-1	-	CASSPQGSYNEQFF	TGTGCCAGCAGCCCACAGGGTTCCTACAATGAGCAGTTCTTC
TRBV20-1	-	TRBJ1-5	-	CSASRFRAGNRPQHF	TGCAGTGCTAGCCGATTCAGGGCGGGCAATCGGCCCCAGCATTTT
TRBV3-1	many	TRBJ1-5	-	CASSQGSLNQPQHF	TGTGCCAGCAGCCAAGGGTCGCTAAATCAGCCCCAGCATTTT
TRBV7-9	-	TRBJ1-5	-	CASSPQGHNQPQHF	TGTGCCAGCAGCCCACAGGGCCACAATCAGCCCCAGCATTTT
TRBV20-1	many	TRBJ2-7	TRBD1	CSARQGDEQYF	TGCAGTGCTAGACAGGGGGACGAGCAGTACTTC
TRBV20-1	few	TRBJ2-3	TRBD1	CSAIRDRVTDTQYF	TGCAGTGCTATCCGGGACAGAGTCACAGATACGCAGTATTTT
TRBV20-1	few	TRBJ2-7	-	CSALSGGTGLLEQYF	TGCAGTGCCCTTAGCGGAGGCACAGGGCTCCTCGAGCAGTACTTC
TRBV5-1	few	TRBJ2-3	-	CASSQTLDTQYF	TGCGCCAGCAGCCAGACACTCGATACGCAGTATTTT
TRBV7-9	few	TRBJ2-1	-	CASSLGGSYSYNEQFF	TGTGCCAGCAGCTTAGGGGGAAGTTATTCCTACAATGAGCAGTTCTTC
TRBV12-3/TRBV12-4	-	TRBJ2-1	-	CASSSGNEQFF	TGTGCCAGCAGTTCGGGCAATGAGCAGTTCTTC
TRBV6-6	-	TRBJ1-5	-	CASSSTGQRSRQQPQHF	TGTGCCAGCAGTTCTACGGGGCAGCGATCCCGGCAGCAGCCCCAGCATTTT
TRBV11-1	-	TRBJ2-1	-	CASSLGSTEQFF	TGTGCCAGCAGCTTAGGATCCACTGAGCAGTTCTTC
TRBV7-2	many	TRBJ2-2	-	CASSSLDRNTGELFF	TGTGCCAGCAGCTCCCTTGACAGGAACACCGGGGAGCTGTTTTTT
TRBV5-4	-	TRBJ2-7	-	CASSLRSTSYEQYF	TGTGCCAGCAGCTTGAGGTCGACCTCATACGAGCAGTACTTC
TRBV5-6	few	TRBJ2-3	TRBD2	CASRPTSGSTQYF	TGTGCCAGCAGGCCGACTAGCGGGAGTACGCAGTATTTT
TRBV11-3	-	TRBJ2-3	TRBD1	CASSLTGGKTDTQYF	TGTGCCAGCAGCTTAACAGGGGGCAAAACAGATACGCAGTATTTT
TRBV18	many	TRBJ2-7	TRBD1	CASSWDRNYEQYF	TGTGCCAGCTCGTGGGACAGGAACTACGAGCAGTACTTC
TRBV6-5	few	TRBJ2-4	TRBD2	CASSPRGGPTAKNIQYF	TGTGCCAGCAGTCCCCGGGGGGGGCCGACGGCCAAAAACATTCAGTACTTC
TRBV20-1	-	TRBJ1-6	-	CSASNRNSPLHF	TGCAGTGCTAGTAATAGGAATTCACCCCTCCACTTT
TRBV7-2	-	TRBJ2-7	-	CASSYRGGEQYF	TGTGCCAGCAGCTATCGTGGGGGCGAGCAGTACTTC
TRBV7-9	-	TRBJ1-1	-	CASRLEANTEAFF	TGTGCCAGCAGATTGGAGGCGAACACTGAAGCTTTCTTT
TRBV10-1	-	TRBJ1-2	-	CASSPGLNYGYTF	TGCGCCAGCAGCCCGGGACTGAACTATGGCTACACCTTC
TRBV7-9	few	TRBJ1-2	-	CASSIQGLTGYTF	TGTGCCAGCAGCATTCAGGGGCTGACCGGCTACACCTTC
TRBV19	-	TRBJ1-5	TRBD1	CASSLQLESGQNQPQHF	TGTGCCAGTAGCCTACAACTCGAATCGGGACAGAATCAGCCCCAGCATTTT
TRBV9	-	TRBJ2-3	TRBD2	CASSPAAGGSTDTQYF	TGTGCCAGCAGCCCAGCAGCGGGAGGAAGCACAGATACGCAGTATTTT
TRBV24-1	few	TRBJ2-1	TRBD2	CATGTQRLAGPFEQFF	TGTGCCACCGGTACACAACGACTAGCGGGGCCCTTCGAGCAGTTCTTC
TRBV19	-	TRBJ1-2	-	CASTRVLTGYGYTF	TGTGCCAGTACCAGAGTTTTAACGGGCTATGGCTACACCTTC
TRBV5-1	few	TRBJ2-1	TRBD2	CASSSPGRGGEQFF	TGCGCCAGCAGCTCCCCGGGGCGGGGAGGGGAGCAGTTCTTC
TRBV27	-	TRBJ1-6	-	CASSHWGGSDNSPLHF	TGTGCCAGCAGTCATTGGGGGGGCTCGGATAATTCACCCCTCCACTTT
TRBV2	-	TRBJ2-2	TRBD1	CASGVLTGLSGELFF	TGTGCCAGCGGTGTCTTGACAGGGCTGTCCGGGGAGCTGTTTTTT
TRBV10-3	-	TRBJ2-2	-	CAISVAGNGELFF	TGTGCCATCAGTGTAGCCGGGAACGGGGAGCTGTTTTTT
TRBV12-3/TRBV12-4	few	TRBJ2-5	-	CASSFSAGRETQYF	TGTGCCAGCAGTTTTTCGGCGGGGCGGGAGACCCAGTACTTC
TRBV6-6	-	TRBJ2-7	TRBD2	CASNQAGAYEQYF	TGTGCCAGCAACCAAGCGGGGGCCTACGAGCAGTACTTC
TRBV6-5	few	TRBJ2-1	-	CASRRARSSYNEQFF	TGTGCCAGCAGAAGAGCCAGAAGCTCCTACAATGAGCAGTTCTTC
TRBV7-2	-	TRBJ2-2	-	CASSDRQNTGELFF	TGTGCCAGCAGCGACCGACAGAACACCGGGGAGCTGTTTTTT
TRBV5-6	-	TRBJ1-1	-	CASSLEGMVNTEAFF	TGTGCCAGCAGCTTGGAAGGGATGGTCAACACTGAAGCTTTCTTT
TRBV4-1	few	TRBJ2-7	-	CASSQGQGGIYEQYF	TGCGCCAGCAGCCAGGGGCAGGGGGGTATCTACGAGCAGTACTTC
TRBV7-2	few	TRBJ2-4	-	CASSLLQGYQNIQYF	TGTGCCAGCAGCCTCCTCCAGGGGTACCAAAACATTCAGTACTTC
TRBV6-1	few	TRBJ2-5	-	CASSEFVRPQETQYF	TGTGCCAGCAGTGAATTTGTTAGGCCTCAAGAGACCCAGTACTTC
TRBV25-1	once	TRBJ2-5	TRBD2	CASTWEREVGETQYF	TGTGCCAGCACCTGGGAGCGGGAGGTAGGAGAGACCCAGTACTTC
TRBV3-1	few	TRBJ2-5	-	CASSQEVGAGLETQYF	TGTGCCAGCAGCCAAGAAGTGGGGGCAGGTTTGGAGACCCAGTACTTC